Below are 9 T cell receptor beta chains sequenced from a single sample in a study of blood T cell repertoires in COVID-19. The table came from immunoSEQ multiplex PCR; TCRdb's copy has only in-frame clones and leaves some out. Found here are about 200,000 clones, 80% to 90% of them singletons; the top ten hold less than 5%. Sequenced material: PBMCs or T cells enriched from blood (not recorded which). Every receptor here comes from a woman aged 40-49 years with acute COVID-19.

This chain connects TRBV6-2 or TRBV6-3 to TRBJ2-5; 9 bases agree with TRBD2. Germline values: CDR1 MNHEY, CDR2 SVGEGT. The V segment lost 2 bases and the J segment 5 bases; nucleotides outside the gene matches: 6. The CDR3 loop spans 15 amino acids. The CDR3 nucleotides are TGTGCCAGCAGTTACGGCGGGAGGGCCGGGGAGACCCAGTACTTC. This encodes CASSYGGRAGETQYF.

The chain employs TRBV28 and TRBJ1-6; D uncertain. CDR3 size: 14 residues. Per the germline V gene, CDR1 is MDHEN and CDR2 is SYDVKM. With 5 bases removed from V and 7 bases from J, the gap between germline ends came to 12 bases. CDR3 in amino acids: CASSLPGTNSPLHF. Written as DNA, the CDR3 is TGTGCCAGCAGTCTACCGGGTACCAATTCACCCCTCCACTTT. Variable domain in full (rest from reference TRBV28 and TRBJ1-6): DVKVTQSSRYLVKRTGEKVFLECVQDMDHENMFWYRQDPGLGLRLIYFSYDVKMKEKGDIPEGYSVSREKKERFSLILESASTNQTSMYLCASSLPGTNSPLHFGNGTRLTVT.

The chain links TRBV7-9 to TRBJ2-6; weak D call: TRBD1 (6 bases). Germline loops: CDR1 SEHNR, CDR2 FQNEAQ (reference sequence). The CDR3 consists of 17 residues. Trimming took off 1 base at V and 2 bases at J, with 12 bases between the two ends. The chain's CDR3 is CASSLDPHRAGANVLTF. The DNA for the CDR3 is TGTGCCAGCAGCTTAGACCCGCACAGGGCTGGGGCCAACGTCCTGACTTTC. The whole variable domain, remainder taken from reference TRBV7-9 and TRBJ2-6, is DTGVSQNPRHKITKRGQNVTFRCDPISEHNRLYWYRQTLGQGPEFLTYFQNEAQLEKSRLLSDRFSAERPKGSFSTLEIQRTEQGDSAMYLCASSLDPHRAGANVLTFGAGSRLTVL.

The J gene is TRBJ2-3, the V gene TRBV5-4; possible D gene TRBD2, 5 bases. With 3 bases removed from V and 7 bases from J, the gap between germline ends came to 15 bases. CDR1 and CDR2 from the germline V gene are SGHNT and YYREEE (reference sequence). The CDR3 has 14 amino acids. CDR3 DNA: TGTGCCAGCAGCTCTTGGACTGGCCCTAATACGCAGTATTTT. Translated: CASSSWTGPNTQYF. Looking up the rest from reference TRBV5-4 and TRBJ2-3 gives the full variable domain: ETGVTQSPTHLIKTRGQQVTLRCSSQSGHNTVSWYQQALGQGPQFIFQYYREEENGRGNFPPRFSGLQFPNYSSELNVNALELDDSALYLCASSSWTGPNTQYFGPGTRLTVL.

This chain uses TRBV24-1 with TRBJ1-5, with D possibly matching TRBD1 (5 bases). Trimming left V 0 bases short and J 6 bases short, with 14 bases between. CDR3 length: 16 residues. Germline CDR1 and CDR2: KGHDR and SFDVKD. This CDR3 reads CATSDLPGERVQPQHF. The CDR3, as DNA: TGTGCCACCAGTGATTTGCCGGGGGAAAGGGTTCAGCCCCAGCATTTT.

In DNA form, the CDR3 reads TGTGCCAGCAGTTTTTCTCGGAACACTGAAGCTTTCTTT. It yields the protein CASSFSRNTEAFF. The rearrangement uses TRBV12-3 or TRBV12-4 and TRBJ1-1; D gene uncertain. The CDR3 spans 13 residues. The ends were cut back, 3 bases at V and 1 base at J, with 6 bases in the middle.

The chain carries TRBV28 and TRBJ1-5; D gene unclear. This CDR3 region has 12 residues. V dropped 5 bases and J dropped 3 bases, with 5 bases sitting between them. In germline, CDR1 is MDHEN, CDR2 SYDVKM. In DNA form, the CDR3 reads TGTGCCAGCAGTCCCCACAATCAGCCCCAGCATTTT. Translation gives CASSPHNQPQHF.

This chain uses TRBV19 with TRBJ1-4, with D perhaps TRBD1 (6 bases). CDR1 and CDR2 from the germline V gene are LNHDA and SQIVND (reference sequence). The CDR3 covers 16 residues. The V and J ends lost 3 bases and 4 bases respectively, with 15 bases between them. The CDR3 sequence: CASSMRGGLNNEKLFF. CDR3 bases: TGTGCCAGTAGTATGAGGGGGGGACTGAATAATGAAAAACTGTTTTTT.

The chain couples TRBV19 to TRBJ1-6; D is unclear. The CDR3 consists of 12 residues. Germline CDR1 and CDR2: LNHDA and SQIVND (reference sequence). V was shortened by 7 bases and J by 7 bases, with 8 bases between the two germline ends. The CDR3 protein is CASNMGNSPLHF. CDR3 coding DNA: TGTGCCAGTAATATGGGCAATTCACCCCTCCACTTT.